This note documents a single TCR beta chain sequence. The target antigen is unknown. The data belong to a study of T-cell memory formation after mild COVID-19. Study as a whole: Largely donor-specific sequence clusters came from a couple of donors.

Germline V gene sequence: CDR1 SEHNR, CDR2 FQNEAQ (reference sequence). The CDR3 runs 18 residues. J lost 1 base, V lost 5 bases, and 8 bases had no gene match. Study results and caveats: CD4/CD8 balance held among clones contracting day 15 to 85, and later expanders leaned CD4+. Shrinking CD4+ clones were chiefly CM and EM; CD8+ ones were chiefly EMRA.

UMIs and sample barcodes were carried by the TCR alpha and TCR beta cDNA libraries that 5'RACE produced using constant-segment primers. TCRdb ran MiXCR on the 5' RACE reads and lists one entry per CDR3 protein. Here the sample spans about 560,000 distinct CDR3 sequences, about 20% being singletons. The rearrangement links TRBV7-9 to TRBJ2-3; 14 positions agree with TRBD2. Source material: PBMCs or a T cell subset sorted from them (not recorded which). The sequence derives from an adult woman who had mild COVID-19 (a few samples of this study predate the infection). Cell type and time point are not known. The CDR3 reads CASSIGLAGGFGTDTQYF. The CDR3 DNA sequence: TGTGCCAGCAGCATCGGACTAGCGGGGGGCTTCGGCACAGATACGCAGTATTTT.